The 20 T cell receptor beta chains given below trace back to one sample, sequenced in a study of Ad26.COV2.S vaccination and SARS-CoV-2 variants. Described treatment: around 19 received Ad26.COV2.S at low or high dose, single or two shots; 5 received placebo; per-sample allocation not given. Sampling took place 63 days after the first vaccine or placebo injection. Profiling relied on immunoSEQ multiplex PCR, and the TCRdb table lists in-frame clones only, not all of them. The table records 300,000 to 450,000 clones, roughly 81% of them present only once. Sequencing used peripheral blood, obtained in a trial of Ad26.COV2.S vaccine versus placebo. The receptors were sampled from a person aged 18-65 years who received the Ad26.COV2.S COVID-19 vaccine or a placebo.

The sample holds one count of this clone. The rearrangement uses TRBV9 and TRBJ2-3; TRBD2 agrees at 8 bases. Germline CDR1 SGDLS, CDR2 YYNGEE. The J segment lost 5 bases and the V segment lost 1 base, leaving 9 bases of the junction unmatched. The CDR3 loop spans 16 amino acids. The CDR3 region has the DNA TGTGCCAGCAGCGTATCGTCAGCGGGAGCCGGAGATACGCAGTATTTT. Protein product: CASSVSSAGAGDTQYF.

This chain uses TRBV7-6 with TRBJ2-7, with D hard to call. Germline CDR1 reads SGHVS; CDR2 reads FNYEAQ. The V gene lost 2 bases and the J gene lost 0 bases, with 14 bases spanning the gap. This CDR3 region has 16 residues. The CDR3 region has the DNA TGTGCCAGCAGCTTACTGGCAGGACCGGGCTCCTACGAGCAGTACTTC. Translating gives CASSLLAGPGSYEQYF.

The chain combines TRBV6-2 or TRBV6-3 with TRBJ2-5, with 9 bases aligning to TRBD2. The trim removed 5 bases at V and 3 bases at J, leaving 13 bases unmatched. CDR3 length equals 17 residues. The germline CDR1 and CDR2 sequences are MNHEY and SVGEGT. The DNA for the CDR3 is TGTGCCAGCAGTCAGCCCGGGACTAGCTCGTGGGAAGAGACCCAGTACTTC. Encoded protein: CASSQPGTSSWEETQYF.

The V call is TRBV18, the J call TRBJ2-2; TRBD2 matches at 9 bases. This CDR3 contains 17 residues. After removal of 3 bases from V and 0 bases from J, the junction contained 5 bases not matched to a gene. The V gene's germline CDR1 is KGHSH and CDR2 LQKENI. In DNA, the CDR3 is TGTGCCAGCTCACCCGGAGCGGGGGGTTCGAACACCGGGGAGCTGTTTTTT. Translation gives CASSPGAGGSNTGELFF.

This clone was seen a few times. This chain connects TRBV11-2 to TRBJ2-7, with D uncertain. V lost 4 bases and J 4 bases, leaving 17 bases between the germline ends. The CDR3 totals 15 residues. Germline V CDR1 and CDR2: SGHAT, FQNNGV. CDR3 amino acids: CASSSHATVPYEQYF. Written as DNA, the CDR3 is TGTGCCAGCAGCTCCCACGCGACCGTTCCATACGAGCAGTACTTC.

The V gene is TRBV6-2 or TRBV6-3, the J gene TRBJ2-3; unclear D gene. The V end lost 2 bases, the J end lost 2 bases, and 11 bases lay between the germline ends. The CDR3 consists of 15 residues. Germline V gives CDR1 MNHEY, CDR2 SVGEGT. The CDR3 DNA sequence: TGTGCCAGCAGTTACGCAGGTGGCATCACAGATACGCAGTATTTT. The encoded protein is CASSYAGGITDTQYF.

This chain uses TRBV28 with TRBJ1-6; TRBD1 might be the D (6 bases). Germline V gene lookup returns CDR1 MDHEN and CDR2 SYDVKM. The CDR3 loop spans 15 amino acids. Between the trimmed V and J ends, which lost 1 base and 10 bases, there was a span of 14 bases. This CDR3 is CASSLSAGVESPLHF. CDR3 coding DNA: TGTGCCAGCAGTTTATCCGCAGGGGTCGAGTCACCCCTCCACTTT.

V and J are TRBV2 and TRBJ1-5, with TRBD1 matching 9 bases. Germline CDR1 reads SNHLY; CDR2 reads FYNNEI. This CDR3 has 15 amino acids. V trimming: 5 bases; J trimming: 7 bases; junction bases outside the gene matches: 9. As DNA, the CDR3 is TGTGCCAGCAGTAGGTCCTGGGACAGGGACCAGCCCCAGCATTTT. This gives the protein CASSRSWDRDQPQHF.

The J gene is TRBJ2-5, the V gene TRBV6-2 or TRBV6-3; possibly TRBD2 for D (5 bases). The CDR3 runs to 16 residues. Trimming pared 6 bases from V and 4 bases from J, leaving 21 bases between. CDR1 and CDR2 (germline): MNHEY, SVGEGT. Here the CDR3 DNA reads TGTGCCAGCAGCTCCGGACTGGTTATTATAGCAGAGACCCAGTACTTC. Its protein product is CASSSGLVIIAETQYF.

V gene TRBV28 combines with J gene TRBJ2-7, with 7 bases matching TRBD1. The germline gives CDR1 MDHEN, CDR2 SYDVKM. J lost 3 bases, V lost 7 bases, and 9 bases had no gene match. CDR3 length: 14 residues. The CDR3 loop reads CASKGQLSGYEQYF. In DNA, the CDR3 is TGTGCCAGCAAGGGACAGCTATCCGGCTACGAGCAGTACTTC.

CDR3 residues: CASSLAGGTSYNEQFF. The CDR3 bases are TGTGCCAGCAGCTTAGCGGGGGGTACCTCCTACAATGAGCAGTTCTTC. The V call is TRBV7-8, the J call TRBJ2-1; tentative D call: TRBD2 (6 bases). Germline CDR1 and CDR2: SGHVS and FQNEAQ. Trimming took off 0 bases at V and 0 bases at J, with 9 bases between the two ends. CDR3 size: 16 residues.

The chain has TRBV5-4 and TRBJ2-1, with D perhaps matching TRBD2 (6 bases). The CDR3 runs to 14 residues. Trimming took 4 bases from V and 2 from J, leaving 10 bases between them. Germline CDR1 SGHNT, CDR2 YYREEE (reference sequence). In DNA, the CDR3 is TGTGCCAGCAGCAAGAGGACTACCTACAATGAGCAGTTCTTC. Translating gives CASSKRTTYNEQFF.

The V gene is TRBV5-4, the J gene TRBJ2-7, with 7 bases aligning to TRBD1. V shed 2 bases, J shed 4 bases, and the junction held 6 bases outside the gene matches. This CDR3 is 14 amino acids long. Germline lookup yields CDR1 SGHNT and CDR2 YYREEE (reference sequence). In nucleotides, the CDR3 is TGTGCCAGCAGCTTTCGACAGGGTGTGTACGAGCAGTACTTC. It translates to CASSFRQGVYEQYF.

The chain is built from TRBV7-8 and TRBJ2-7; a possible D gene is TRBD1 (6 bases). The CDR3 is made up of 13 amino acids. The V gene lost 10 bases and the J gene lost 0 bases, with 13 bases spanning the gap. Germline V gives CDR1 SGHVS, CDR2 FQNEAQ. The CDR3 DNA sequence: TGTGCCACCCGCCGGACAGACTCCTACGAGCAGTACTTC. This sequence encodes CATRRTDSYEQYF.

V gene TRBV5-1 combines with J gene TRBJ2-7; the match to TRBD1 covers 8 bases. With 0 bases clipped from V and 1 base from J, the junction kept 3 bases outside the gene matches. Germline values: CDR1 SGHRS, CDR2 YFSETQ. The CDR3 runs 15 residues. The CDR3, as DNA: TGCGCCAGCAGCTTGGACGGGACAGGATCCTACGAGCAGTACTTC. Translated: CASSLDGTGSYEQYF. Full variable domain (remainder filled in from reference TRBV5-1 and TRBJ2-7): KAGVTQTPRYLIKTRGQQVTLSCSPISGHRSVSWYQQTPGQGLQFLFEYFSETQRNKGNFPGRFSGRQFSNSRSEMNVSTLELGDSALYLCASSLDGTGSYEQYFGPGTRLTVT.

The chain has TRBV19 and TRBJ1-6; no clear D gene. Per germline, CDR1 LNHDA and CDR2 SQIVND (reference sequence). The V end was cut by 2 bases, the J end by 3 bases, with 14 bases between. CDR3 length: 17 amino acids. CDR3 bases: TGTGCCAGTAGTATAAGAGGAGGAAAAGACTATAATTCACCCCTCCACTTT. This translates into CASSIRGGKDYNSPLHF.

The V call is TRBV7-8, the J call TRBJ2-5; D is unresolved. Germline V gene lookup returns CDR1 SGHVS and CDR2 FQNEAQ. V was clipped by 1 base and J by 4 bases, with 10 bases between them. This CDR3 has 14 amino acids. In DNA form, the CDR3 reads TGTGCCAGCAGCTTAGTATCACTGAGAGAGACCCAGTACTTC. Translation gives CASSLVSLRETQYF.

The gene calls are TRBV7-2 and TRBJ2-3; D perhaps matches TRBD2 (5 bases). Trimming took 2 bases from V and 4 from J, leaving 16 bases between them. Germline V lookup: CDR1 SGHTA, CDR2 FQGNSA. There are 16 residues in the CDR3. The chain's CDR3 is CASSLPQLVSADTQYF. CDR3 DNA sequence: TGTGCCAGCAGCTTACCCCAACTAGTTTCCGCAGATACGCAGTATTTT.

The rearrangement links TRBV5-5 to TRBJ1-5, with D possibly TRBD1 on 5 matching bases. Germline V CDR1 and CDR2: SGHKS, YYEKEE (reference sequence). V was trimmed by 0 bases and J by 0 bases, leaving 13 bases between them. The CDR3 covers 17 residues. The CDR3 loop is CASSLVAREGSNQPQHF. The CDR3 DNA reads TGTGCCAGCAGCTTGGTGGCCAGGGAGGGTAGCAATCAGCCCCAGCATTTT.

This chain joins TRBV28 and TRBJ2-7; D is perhaps TRBD2 (6 bases). Germline V lookup: CDR1 MDHEN, CDR2 SYDVKM. V was clipped by 2 bases and J by 3 bases, with 14 bases between them. The CDR3 loop spans 15 amino acids. The CDR3: CASSLTPSEIYEQYF. For the CDR3, the DNA is TGTGCCAGCAGTTTAACCCCTAGCGAGATCTACGAGCAGTACTTC.